One sample yielded the 4 T cell receptor beta chains listed below, sequenced in a study of T cell repertoires and HLA-DP antigens (dated by TCRdb to 2016 to 2019). The library was made by the immunoSEQ multiplex PCR assay. TCRdb mirrors the immuneACCESS table, restricted to in-frame sequences. Some clones are absent from its copies; in checked studies, under half trace to an unresolved V gene, and the reason for the others is unknown. The sample table contains around 90,000 clones; only one count was recorded for approximately 86% of them. Roughly 1.5% of the sample is taken by the ten largest. These receptors have no known antigen. Sequencing was performed on CD4+ T cells from PBMCs. Every receptor here comes from a man between 45 and 60 years old in good health and CMV-seronegative.

This chain links TRBV6-1 with TRBJ1-5; D is uncertain. This CDR3 is built from 13 residues. The V gene lost 4 bases and the J gene lost 9 bases, with 13 bases spanning the gap. Germline V lookup: CDR1 MNHNS, CDR2 SASEGT. As DNA, the CDR3 is TGTGCCAGCAGTGCCCAAAATAGTCGGCCCCAGCATTTT. Its translation is CASSAQNSRPQHF.

V is TRBV6-6 and J is TRBJ2-2; no clear D. The germline V gene has CDR1 MNHNY and CDR2 SVGAGI (reference sequence). The CDR3 spans 15 residues. V dropped 4 bases and J dropped 8 bases, with 17 bases sitting between them. The CDR3 sequence is CASSFVRTSEGELFF. CDR3 bases: TGTGCCAGCAGTTTCGTTCGGACGTCGGAGGGGGAGCTGTTTTTT.

This clone was found once. The gene calls are TRBV6-6 and TRBJ1-2, with TRBD1 matching 7 bases. CDR1 MNHNY and CDR2 SVGAGI come from the germline V gene (reference sequence). The CDR3 is 15 amino acids. The V and J ends lost 5 bases and 6 bases, in that order; junction bases with no gene match: 12. The CDR3 bases are TGTGCCAGCAGTCCAAACCCTGACAGGGCCAATGGCTACACCTTC. Amino acids: CASSPNPDRANGYTF.

The sample holds a few counts of this clone. The rearrangement joins TRBV18 to TRBJ2-5, with a weak D call TRBD1 (6 bases). The length of the CDR3 is 14 residues. Germline CDR1 reads KGHSH; CDR2 reads LQKENI. V was pared by 1 base and J by 4 bases, with 10 bases between. The CDR3 sequence is CASSPLTGTETQYF. The CDR3 nucleotides are TGTGCCAGCTCACCACTAACAGGGACAGAGACCCAGTACTTC. The full variable domain, in which reference TRBV18 and TRBJ2-5 provide the parts outside the CDR3, is NAGVMQNPRHLVRRRGQEARLRCSPMKGHSHVYWYRQLPEEGLKFMVYLQKENIIDESGMPKERFSAEFPKEGPSILRIQQVVRGDSAAYFCASSPLTGTETQYFGPGTRLLVL.